Presented here are 19 T cell receptor beta chains from one specimen sequenced in a study of blood T cell repertoires in COVID-19. The protocol was immunoSEQ multiplex PCR, while the TCRdb copy is restricted to in-frame clones and leaves out a portion. The repertoire includes more than 300,000 clones, about 90% of them detected once, and about 7% sits in the top ten. Sample: peripheral blood. All receptors derive from a woman between 65 and 79 years old with COVID-19, enrolled during active disease.

This sequence joins TRBV7-9 and TRBJ1-1; D perhaps matches TRBD1 (6 bases). From germline, CDR1 is SEHNR and CDR2 FQNEAQ (reference sequence). This CDR3 has 15 residues. Trimming pared 10 bases from V and 1 base from J, leaving 19 bases between. The CDR3, as DNA: TGTGCCACCTCCCTAGAGCGGGGGCCGAACACTGAAGCTTTCTTT. It is translated as CATSLERGPNTEAFF.

This clone was picked up one time. The chain carries TRBV29-1 and TRBJ2-5; 7 bases agree with TRBD2. Germline CDR1 and CDR2: SQVTM and ANQGSEA. V lost 5 bases to trimming and J lost 2 bases; unmatched junction nucleotides: 2. The CDR3 spans 12 residues. The CDR3 region has the DNA TGCAGCGTTAGGCGGGGGCAAGAGACCCAGTACTTC. Translation gives CSVRRGQETQYF.

This clone appeared a single time. This chain joins TRBV29-1 and TRBJ1-1; TRBD1 might be the D (6 bases). Trimming took 7 bases from V and 1 from J, leaving 13 bases between them. Germline V gives CDR1 SQVTM, CDR2 ANQGSEA. This CDR3 has 13 residues. The CDR3 DNA is TGCAGCGCCAAGGAGACAGGGAACACTGAAGCTTTCTTT. Translation: CSAKETGNTEAFF. Together with reference TRBV29-1 and TRBJ1-1, the CDR3 gives the full variable domain: SAVISQKPSRDICQRGTSLTIQCQVDSQVTMMFWYRQQPGQSLTLIATANQGSEATYESGFVIDKFPISRPNLTFSTLTVSNMSPEDSSIYLCSAKETGNTEAFFGQGTRLTVV.

This chain connects TRBV7-8 to TRBJ1-5, with 11 bases aligning to TRBD1. Unmatched junction bases numbered 5, after V lost 5 bases and J lost 5 bases. This CDR3 is 15 amino acids long. Germline CDR1 and CDR2: SGHVS and FQNEAQ. CDR3 in DNA: TGTGCCAGCAGCCCCGGGACAGGGGGGGATCAGCCCCAGCATTTT. It codes for CASSPGTGGDQPQHF.

V is TRBV27 and J is TRBJ1-1; no firm D call. Germline V gives CDR1 MNHEY, CDR2 SMNVEV (reference sequence). The CDR3 has 13 residues. V lost 5 bases and J 11 bases, leaving 18 bases between the germline ends. The CDR3 coding sequence is TGTGCCAGCAGTACTATAAGCGGAAGCGGGGCTTTCTTT. This encodes CASSTISGSGAFF.

The chain recombines TRBV7-9 with TRBJ1-2, with 7 bases lining up with TRBD1. V trimming: 5 bases; J trimming: 4 bases; junction bases outside the gene matches: 7. CDR3 length: 14 amino acids. The germline gives CDR1 SEHNR, CDR2 FQNEAQ (reference sequence). Here the CDR3 reads CASSLPGQFYGYTF. The CDR3 nucleotides are TGTGCCAGCAGCCTCCCGGGACAGTTCTATGGCTACACCTTC.

This chain joins TRBV4-1 and TRBJ2-1, with TRBD2 matching over 7 bases. J was trimmed by 6 bases and V by 4 bases; bases with no gene match: 6. The V gene's germline CDR1 is MGHRA and CDR2 YSYEKL. The CDR3 is 14 amino acids. The CDR3 loop is CASSLYWGGNEQFF. The CDR3, as DNA: TGCGCCAGCAGCCTCTATTGGGGGGGCAATGAGCAGTTCTTC.

The chain combines TRBV9 with TRBJ2-7; D remains unclear. Trimming removed 2 bases at V and 2 bases at J, with 11 bases between. Germline loops: CDR1 SGDLS, CDR2 YYNGEE. The CDR3 covers 14 residues. The CDR3 region has the DNA TGTGCCAGCAGCGTCTCAGGCAACCCCTACGAGCAGTACTTC. This translates into CASSVSGNPYEQYF.

CDR3 nucleotides: TGTGCCAGCAGCCCCCGTTCCGGGACAGGGTCCTACGAGCAGTACTTC. This encodes CASSPRSGTGSYEQYF. The chain is built from TRBV9 and TRBJ2-7; 9 bases are shared with TRBD1. The CDR3 spans 16 residues. The germline V gene encodes CDR1 SGDLS and CDR2 YYNGEE. The V gene end was trimmed by 4 bases and the J gene end by 1 base; junction bases not matched to a gene: 9.

The V and J genes are TRBV4-1 and TRBJ2-1; 10 bases match TRBD2. CDR1 is MGHRA and CDR2 is YSYEKL in the germline V gene. Trimming took 4 bases from V and 0 from J; bases not matched to a gene: 9. This CDR3 spans 18 amino acids. The CDR3, as DNA: TGCGCCAGCAGCCTCCGGACTAGCGGTCTAAGCTCCTACAATGAGCAGTTCTTC. It specifies CASSLRTSGLSSYNEQFF.

V gene TRBV19 combines with J gene TRBJ1-5; D is possibly TRBD1 (6 bases). Trimming stripped 0 bases from V and 7 bases from J, with 16 bases between. The CDR3 extends over 16 amino acids. CDR1 is LNHDA, CDR2 SQIVND, per germline (reference sequence). CDR3 sequence reads: CASSIDRRDISQPQHF. The CDR3 coding sequence is TGTGCCAGTAGTATAGATCGCCGGGACATCTCCCAGCCCCAGCATTTT.

V is TRBV2 and J is TRBJ1-3, with D possibly matching TRBD1 (5 bases). Trimming cost V 11 bases and J 0 bases, with 11 bases left between them. The CDR3 length is 13 residues. The V gene's germline CDR1 is SNHLY and CDR2 FYNNEI. CDR3 sequence (DNA): TGTGCCTGCCAGGGCGACTCTGGAAACACCATATATTTT. It codes for CACQGDSGNTIYF.

This chain connects TRBV28 to TRBJ2-4; 9 nucleotides match TRBD2. CDR1 is MDHEN, CDR2 SYDVKM, per germline. This CDR3 contains 14 residues. With 5 bases clipped from V and 8 bases from J, the junction kept 7 bases outside the gene matches. The CDR3: CASSPGTSLDIQYF. As DNA, the CDR3 is TGTGCCAGCAGTCCCGGGACTAGCTTAGACATTCAGTACTTC.

The chain links TRBV7-8 to TRBJ1-4; 9 bases are shared with TRBD1. The CDR3 loop spans 20 amino acids. Germline lookup yields CDR1 SGHVS and CDR2 FQNEAQ. V gave up 2 bases and J gave up 3 bases; unmatched junction bases: 16. This chain's CDR3 is CASSLIPKPGQGIANEKLFF. CDR3 coding DNA: TGTGCCAGCAGCTTAATCCCTAAACCGGGACAGGGAATCGCTAATGAAAAACTGTTTTTT.

This rearrangement joins TRBV3-1 (or the pseudogene TRBV3-2) to TRBJ1-2; possibly TRBD1 for D (5 bases). CDR3 size: 13 residues. The V gene lost 8 bases and the J gene lost 0 bases, with 10 bases spanning the gap. The germline V gene has CDR1 LGHDT and CDR2 YNNKEL (reference sequence). CDR3 amino acids: CASSFRANYGYTF. The CDR3 nucleotides are TGTGCCAGCTCCTTCAGGGCTAACTATGGCTACACCTTC.

The chain recombines TRBV14 with TRBJ1-2; D possibly corresponds to TRBD1 (5 bases). V lost 3 bases and J 5 bases, leaving 10 bases between the germline ends. The CDR3 extends over 13 amino acids. CDR1 is SGHDN, CDR2 FVKESK, per germline. The CDR3 region is CASSQTARYGYTF. The CDR3 DNA reads as TGTGCCAGCAGCCAGACAGCTAGGTATGGCTACACCTTC.

V gene TRBV2 combines with J gene TRBJ1-5, with D hard to call. Trimming took off 6 bases at V and 5 bases at J, with 14 bases between the two ends. The length of the CDR3 is 14 residues. Per germline, CDR1 SNHLY and CDR2 FYNNEI. Here the CDR3 reads CASRPERQHQPQHF. CDR3 nucleotides: TGTGCCAGCAGGCCGGAGAGGCAGCATCAGCCCCAGCATTTT.

This rearrangement joins TRBV18 to TRBJ2-5, with a tentative D call TRBD1 (5 bases). The CDR3 contains 14 residues. V gave up 1 base and J gave up 5 bases, with 11 bases separating them. CDR1 KGHSH and CDR2 LQKENI come from the germline V gene. This CDR3 reads CASSPQGQGETQYF. The CDR3 DNA follows: TGTGCCAGCTCACCACAGGGTCAGGGTGAGACCCAGTACTTC.

The gene calls are TRBV4-2 and TRBJ1-1; 7 nucleotides line up with TRBD1. Germline V CDR1 and CDR2: LGHNA, YNFKEQ. The CDR3 is made up of 17 amino acids. Trimming cost V 1 base and J 0 bases; bases outside gene matches: 8. The CDR3 protein is CASSQGFQGGLNTEAFF. CDR3 bases: TGTGCCAGCAGCCAAGGATTTCAGGGGGGTTTGAACACTGAAGCTTTCTTT.